These T cell receptor beta chains were read from a single sample in a study of cytomegalovirus exposure and HLA in healthy donors. Produced via immunoSEQ multiplex PCR; TCRdb's table is partial and in-frame only. Its listing shows 85,000 to 110,000 clones. The sample was PBMCs. These receptors were taken from a man aged 40-50 years in good health and CMV-seronegative. Each CDR3 is given with its conserved first and last residue.

J gene: TRBJ2-2; V gene: TRBV28; CDR3 protein: CASVSGQNTGELFF
J gene: TRBJ2-2; V gene: TRBV4-3; CDR3 protein: CASSQDSGSRTGELFF
J gene: TRBJ1-2; V gene: TRBV6-5; CDR3 protein: CASSYYRGLGYTF
J gene: TRBJ1-1; V gene: TRBV7-6; CDR3 protein: CASSLGTGFTEAFF
J gene: TRBJ2-2; V gene: TRBV5-4; CDR3 protein: CASSLALATGELFF
J gene: TRBJ2-7; V gene: TRBV15; CDR3 protein: CATSRDRSRRDEQYF
J gene: TRBJ2-1; V gene: TRBV4-3; CDR3 protein: CASSQRTSGRPYNEQFF
J gene: TRBJ2-5; V gene: TRBV10-2; CDR3 protein: CASVGGETQYF
J gene: TRBJ2-3; V gene: TRBV27; CDR3 protein: CASSPPRRAGGTDTQYF
J gene: TRBJ1-2; V gene: TRBV19; CDR3 protein: CASSSDRIANYGYTF
J gene: TRBJ1-5; V gene: TRBV4-3; CDR3 protein: CASSQGRNQPQHF
J gene: TRBJ1-2; V gene: TRBV27; CDR3 protein: CASSLAGGSNYGYTF
J gene: TRBJ2-3; V gene: TRBV5-6; CDR3 protein: CASSFVDRQPTDTQYF
J gene: TRBJ1-1; V gene: TRBV25-1; CDR3 protein: CASSSARGHTEAFF
J gene: TRBJ1-6; V gene: TRBV2; CDR3 protein: CASRKTGLYNSPLHF
J gene: TRBJ2-3; V gene: TRBV7-2; CDR3 protein: CASSLLTDTQYF
J gene: TRBJ2-3; V gene: TRBV28; CDR3 protein: CASSFGDKGYTQYF
J gene: TRBJ2-4; V gene: TRBV11-2; CDR3 protein: CASSLGMIAGLKNIQYF
J gene: TRBJ2-1; V gene: TRBV5-1; CDR3 protein: CASSLGRSSYNEQFF
J gene: TRBJ1-5; V gene: TRBV27; CDR3 protein: CASSFSLGAGAQPQHF
J gene: TRBJ1-3; V gene: TRBV18; CDR3 protein: CASSPVPTPGHQTIYF
J gene: TRBJ2-1; V gene: TRBV18; CDR3 protein: CASSLASGSGDEQFF
J gene: TRBJ2-5; V gene: TRBV7-8; CDR3 protein: CASSVGLVNEETQYF
J gene: TRBJ1-5; V gene: TRBV28; CDR3 protein: CASSLAGAAGARQPQHF
J gene: TRBJ2-7; V gene: TRBV2; CDR3 protein: CASTERGLYEQYF
J gene: TRBJ2-3; V gene: TRBV7-2; CDR3 protein: CASSPLAETTDTQYF
J gene: TRBJ2-3; V gene: TRBV7-2; CDR3 protein: CASSLDHREDTQYF